A selection of T cell receptor beta chains follows, all from one sample in a study of T cell repertoires in cytomegalovirus infection. TCRdb analysed the reads with MiXCR anew, one entry per CDR3 protein. In the table there are 550,000 to 700,000 distinct CDR3 sequences, roughly 43% of which are singletons. For these TCRs, the target antigens are not known. The sequencing used cultured PBMCs, collected from culture after CMV antigen stimulation. The receptors stem from a human donor in good health (CMV status not recorded). Some clones in this sample may be carry-over from other donors' samples. CDR3s include the opening cysteine and the closing phenylalanine or tryptophan. A D gene is named only where the DNA matches it firmly. Rows may omit the clone size; those that give it use once, few, many or a size class.

V gene,J gene,D gene,clone size,CDR3 DNA,CDR3 protein
TRBV12-3/TRBV12-4,TRBJ2-3,TRBD2,few,TGTGCCACCCAAGGAGGATCGGGGGGGCGAGATACGCAGTATTTT,CATQGGSGGRDTQYF
TRBV28,TRBJ2-7,TRBD2,once,TGTGCCATCCAACCGGGGGGGACCTACGAGCAGTACTTC,CAIQPGGTYEQYF
TRBV10-3,TRBJ2-5,TRBD1,once,TGTGCCATCAGTGAGTCCCACCCTTGGAGGGACAGGGATGTAGAAGAGACCCAGTACTTC,CAISESHPWRDRDVEETQYF
TRBV7-2,TRBJ2-3,.,.,TGTGCCAGCAGCCCACAGGTCACAGATACGCAGTATTTT,CASSPQVTDTQYF
TRBV7-9,TRBJ2-3,TRBD1,.,TGTGCCAGCAGCGTCCGACAGGGGGTAACAGATACGCAGTATTTT,CASSVRQGVTDTQYF
TRBV27,TRBJ2-3,.,few,TGTGCCAGCAGTTTCTGCCGACTTCGTTCCTTCTCCTTCCCTGATACGCAGTATTTT,CASSFCRLRSFSFPDTQYF
TRBV7-6,TRBJ2-3,TRBD2,many,TGTGCCAGCAGCTCCGGGACTAGCGGGAGTTCAGATACGCAGTATTTT,CASSSGTSGSSDTQYF
TRBV27,TRBJ1-6,TRBD1,many,TGTGCCAGCAGGCGCTCGACAGGGGGCAGGTCACCCCTCCACTTT,CASRRSTGGRSPLHF
TRBV7-9,TRBJ1-2,.,.,TGTGCCAGCAGCTTATATAACTATGGCTACACCTTC,CASSLYNYGYTF
TRBV15,TRBJ1-4,.,few,TGTGCCACCAGCAGAGACCCAACTAATGAAAAACTGTTTTTT,CATSRDPTNEKLFF
TRBV2,TRBJ1-5,.,once,TGTGCCAGCAGTGACCGGGAGCGGTTGAGCAATCAGCCCCAGCATTTT,CASSDRERLSNQPQHF
TRBV5-1,TRBJ2-3,.,few,TGCGCCAGCAGCCCCGGGCGAGGGTCTTTCGGGGATACGCAGTATTTT,CASSPGRGSFGDTQYF
TRBV5-4,TRBJ1-2,.,.,TGTGCCAGCAGCTTGAGGGCAGGGCAGGGTAACTATGGCTACACCTTT,CASSLRAGQGNYGYTF
TRBV11-2,TRBJ1-5,TRBD1,.,TGTGCCAGCAGCTTTAGTACAGGGGGTCAGCCCCAGCATTTT,CASSFSTGGQPQHF
TRBV11-2,TRBJ2-1,.,few,TGTGCCAGCAGCTTAGATCGAACCCGGGAGTTCTTC,CASSLDRTREFF
TRBV4-2,TRBJ2-3,TRBD2,.,TGTGCCAGCAGCCCGAACCCTCGACTAGCGGCTAGCACAGATACGCAGTATTTT,CASSPNPRLAASTDTQYF
TRBV6-1,TRBJ2-7,.,few,TGTGCCAGCAGTTTCGGACGGACCACCTACGAGCAGTACTTC,CASSFGRTTYEQYF
TRBV7-8,TRBJ2-1,TRBD2,few,TGTGCCAGCAGCTTACTGCGGGAGTCAGATGAGCAGTTCTTC,CASSLLRESDEQFF
TRBV6-2/TRBV6-3,TRBJ1-1,.,.,TGTGCCAGCACACCCGGGGGGAGAGCTTTCTTT,CASTPGGRAFF
TRBV20-1,TRBJ2-1,TRBD2,.,TGCAGTGCTGCCGACCGACTAGCGGGAAGTGGTGAGCAGTTCTTC,CSAADRLAGSGEQFF
TRBV27,TRBJ1-2,.,.,TGTGCCAGCAGTTTATTGTCAGGAAACTATGGCTACACCTTC,CASSLLSGNYGYTF
TRBV12-3/TRBV12-4,TRBJ2-1,.,.,TGTGCCAGCAGTTTTTACGCAAACAATGAGCAGTTCTTC,CASSFYANNEQFF